These T cell receptor beta chains were read from a single sample in a study of blood T cell repertoires in COVID-19. TCRdb keeps only in-frame clones here, not all; method: immunoSEQ multiplex PCR. The table lists 150,000 or so clones, about 84% of them singletons, with roughly 12% in the top ten. Sequencing was carried out using PBMCs or T cells enriched from blood (not recorded which). These receptors all stem from a man aged 45 to 65 who had recovered from COVID-19. Both conserved end residues are trimmed from each CDR3. The order of the fields is V gene, CDR3 protein.

V: TRBV14
CDR3: ASSPPGREMEETQY

V: TRBV7-8
CDR3: ASSFDRVAYEQY

V: TRBV4-2
CDR3: ASSHGGRASGGAGTQY

V: TRBV9
CDR3: ASSVADNTPLH

V: TRBV21-1
CDR3: ASTLKWTDITDTQY

V: TRBV5-1
CDR3: ASSLAGVSYNEQF

V: TRBV7-9
CDR3: ASSLAVRDNEKLF

V: TRBV19
CDR3: ATRDRGPSGFNQPQH

V: TRBV11-2
CDR3: ASSLGNRYNEQY

V: TRBV2
CDR3: ASSPDRGPNEKLF

V: TRBV10-3
CDR3: ATNYDTGELF

V: TRBV5-1
CDR3: ASSLAGPSSYEQY

V: TRBV6-6
CDR3: ASRESTGKRPTT

V: TRBV7-9
CDR3: ASSPPRVLETEAF

V: TRBV10-1
CDR3: ATRLAGGLMVETQY

V: TRBV6-4
CDR3: ASSDSTSGHNEQF

V: TRBV13
CDR3: ASSLLVKLDDTGELF

V: TRBV28
CDR3: ASSLYPRGAHEQY

V: TRBV3-1/TRBV3-2
CDR3: ASSHLGPGHQPQH

V: TRBV2
CDR3: ASSTAFRDTEAF

V: TRBV20-1
CDR3: SAAERRLF

V: TRBV19
CDR3: ASSSRQLQQGNIQY

V: TRBV15
CDR3: ATSEGADSPLH

V: TRBV5-5
CDR3: ASSLVPPNRLNEKLF

V: TRBV7-9
CDR3: ASSPSGGHTGELF

V: TRBV28
CDR3: ASSLSPGTPYNEQF

V: TRBV5-1
CDR3: ASLNRGRYEQY

V: TRBV7-2
CDR3: ASSLSRSNQPQH

V: TRBV5-5
CDR3: ASSFLWGRGEKLF

V: TRBV7-2
CDR3: ASSLDRGQGVNGYT

V: TRBV2
CDR3: ASSYSAGGPDEQF

V: TRBV15
CDR3: ATSLGTGGSGANVLT

V: TRBV2
CDR3: ASRGGGASYNEQF

V: TRBV3-1/TRBV3-2
CDR3: ASSQPGGWADTQY

V: TRBV5-5
CDR3: ASSLGIVGLRHNEQF

V: TRBV7-9
CDR3: ASSPDGNQPQH

V: TRBV7-2
CDR3: ASSNRLAGLDEQY

V: TRBV11-2
CDR3: ASRPTRLYNEQF

V: TRBV7-2
CDR3: ASSLTGQRGGVGSPLH

V: TRBV11-2
CDR3: ASSPTGLGYT

V: TRBV4-2
CDR3: ASSQEKGYEQY

V: TRBV7-2
CDR3: ASSTGGARYEQY

V: TRBV28
CDR3: ASSTGQQNYGYT

V: TRBV6-5
CDR3: ASSRRRAVVTEAF

V: TRBV5-5
CDR3: ASSWHGTGGNYGYT

V: TRBV7-2
CDR3: ASSLEGARGELF

V: TRBV14
CDR3: ASSQAYWGGSISTDTQY

V: TRBV5-1
CDR3: ASSYRGLNTEAF